The 20 T cell receptor beta chains in this list originate from one sample, sequenced in a study of shared T cell receptors in the human thymus. The protocol was immunoSEQ multiplex PCR, while the TCRdb copy is restricted to in-frame clones and leaves out a portion. The sample gives more than 550,000 clones, more than 70% of which show up once; 0.0094% is in the top ten. This sample was also put to use in a study of human thymus T cells.

What was sequenced was thymocytes. Receptors originate from a boy younger than two with a congenital heart defect.

This clone showed up just a few times. The V and J genes are TRBV2 and TRBJ2-7; 7 bases are a match to TRBD2. From germline, CDR1 is SNHLY and CDR2 FYNNEI. V was clipped by 5 bases and J by 1 base; unmatched bases: 5. The CDR3 totals 14 residues. CDR3: CASSPGRVSYEQYF. In DNA, the CDR3 is TGTGCCAGCAGTCCTGGGAGGGTGTCCTACGAGCAGTACTTC.

The chain joins TRBV28 to TRBJ1-5; TRBD1 matches 10 bases. V gave up 0 bases and J gave up 5 bases; unmatched junction bases: 7. This CDR3 comprises 17 residues. Germline CDR1 and CDR2: MDHEN and SYDVKM. CDR3 sequence reads: CASSLWGGDRGHQPQHF. In nucleotides, the CDR3 is TGTGCCAGCAGTTTATGGGGGGGAGACAGGGGGCATCAGCCCCAGCATTTT.

The V gene is TRBV11-2, the J gene TRBJ1-5, with TRBD1 as a possible D gene (5 bases). The CDR3 runs 14 residues. V lost 0 bases, J lost 2 bases, and 5 bases lay in between. Looked up from germline, CDR1 is SGHAT and CDR2 is FQNNGV. In DNA form, the CDR3 reads TGTGCCAGCAGCTTAGACAGGGGCAATCAGCCCCAGCATTTT. The encoded protein is CASSLDRGNQPQHF.

The chain is built from TRBV4-1 and TRBJ1-6; 8 positions agree with TRBD1. This CDR3 has 18 amino acids. Germline V gene sequence: CDR1 MGHRA, CDR2 YSYEKL. The V gene end was trimmed by 0 bases and the J gene end by 7 bases; junction bases not matched to a gene: 11. The CDR3 region is CASSQEISRTGLNSPLHF. The CDR3 nucleotides read TGCGCCAGCAGCCAAGAGATTTCACGGACAGGGCTGAATTCACCCCTCCACTTT.

The V call is TRBV4-3, the J call TRBJ2-4, with D perhaps matching TRBD1 (6 bases). V was shortened by 0 bases and J by 0 bases, with 18 bases between the two germline ends. Germline CDR1 is LGHNA and CDR2 is YSLEER. The CDR3 consists of 19 residues. The CDR3 DNA reads TGCGCCAGCAGCCAAGATCAGGGGAGTTACACAGTAGCCAAAAACATTCAGTACTTC. Translating it yields CASSQDQGSYTVAKNIQYF.

Here the CDR3 reads CASDLAGHPKDNEQFF. In nucleotides, the CDR3 is TGTGCTAGTGATCTAGCGGGGCACCCCAAGGACAATGAGCAGTTCTTC. V usage is TRBV12-5 and J usage is TRBJ2-1; 9 bases line up with TRBD2. The V segment lost 7 bases and the J segment 5 bases; nucleotides outside the gene matches: 12. The CDR3 runs to 16 residues. The germline V gene has CDR1 LGHNT and CDR2 FRNRAP.

This rearrangement joins TRBV4-1 to TRBJ2-1; 8 bases agree with TRBD1. V lost 0 bases and J lost 5; bases outside the gene matches: 6. The CDR3 is 16 residues long. Germline V gene data show CDR1 as MGHRA and CDR2 as YSYEKL. The CDR3 DNA sequence: TGCGCCAGCAGCCAAGACATCCAGGGGGCAGACAATGAGCAGTTCTTC. Protein: CASSQDIQGADNEQFF.

The DNA for the CDR3 is TGTGCCAGCAGTTACTCGGAGGACAGGGTTGGCACTGAAGCTTTCTTT. This encodes CASSYSEDRVGTEAFF. J is TRBJ1-1 and V is TRBV6-5, with 8 bases identical to TRBD1. The CDR3 consists of 16 residues. Germline trimming cut 0 bases from V and 4 bases from J; bases unmatched to any gene: 7. Germline V gene lookup returns CDR1 MNHEY and CDR2 SVGAGI.

This clone has more than one count but fewer than ten. CDR3 sequence: CASGPTGGLNQPQHF. DNA for the CDR3: TGTGCTAGTGGCCCCACCGGGGGACTCAATCAGCCCCAGCATTTT. The chain links TRBV12-5 to TRBJ1-5; weak D call: TRBD1 (5 bases). CDR3 length: 15 amino acids. With 6 bases removed from V and 3 bases from J, the gap between germline ends came to 15 bases. The germline CDR1 and CDR2 sequences are LGHNT and FRNRAP.

The genes are TRBV9 and TRBJ1-4; D may be TRBD1 (6 bases). The CDR3 has 16 amino acids. Germline assignment: CDR1 SGDLS and CDR2 YYNGEE. V was cut by 2 bases and J by 6 bases, with 17 bases left in between. CDR3: CASSVGRQDRYEKLFF. In DNA form, the CDR3 reads TGTGCCAGCAGCGTTGGGAGACAGGATCGGTATGAAAAACTGTTTTTT.

The CDR3, as DNA: TGTGCCAGCAGTTTAAGGGGAAAGGCCCGTCAGCCCCAGCATTTT. Amino acid sequence: CASSLRGKARQPQHF. V and J are TRBV28 and TRBJ1-5; tentatively, D is TRBD1 (5 bases). The CDR3 spans 15 residues. CDR1 is MDHEN, CDR2 SYDVKM, per germline. Trimming shortened V by 2 bases and J by 6 bases, and 14 bases separated the two germline ends.

The genes are TRBV28 and TRBJ2-1, with TRBD2 matching over 10 bases. Germline V gives CDR1 MDHEN, CDR2 SYDVKM. V dropped 6 bases and J dropped 9; count of bases not matched to a gene: 20. The CDR3 runs to 18 residues. The CDR3 DNA is TGTGCCAGCAGACCCGGCGGGGGAGAGCGGGAGGGCCGTTGTGAGCAGTTCTTC. This encodes CASRPGGGEREGRCEQFF.

The chain has TRBV6-1 and TRBJ2-1; TRBD1 is a possible D gene (6 bases). Trimming pared 7 bases from V and 5 bases from J, leaving 12 bases between. This CDR3 has 13 residues. The germline gives CDR1 MNHNS, CDR2 SASEGT. The CDR3 here is CASTPRTDNEQFF. DNA of the CDR3: TGTGCCAGCACCCCCCGGACAGACAATGAGCAGTTCTTC.

The chain recombines TRBV29-1 with TRBJ2-2, with 7 bases matching TRBD2. CDR3 length: 14 residues. Germline V gene sequence: CDR1 SQVTM, CDR2 ANQGSEA. The ends lost 2 bases at V and 6 bases at J; junction bases unmatched: 6. The CDR3 DNA sequence: TGCAGCGTTGAACAGCGGGAATTGTCCGGGGAGCTGTTTTTT. Translated: CSVEQRELSGELFF.

This chain joins TRBV10-3 and TRBJ2-7; D perhaps matches TRBD2 (5 bases). The CDR3 contains 14 residues. Trimming removed 5 bases at V and 4 bases at J, with 15 bases between. Germline CDR1 reads ENHRY; CDR2 reads SYGVKD. The CDR3 coding sequence is TGTGCCATCAGTCGAGGAGAGGGATGTTACGAGCAGTACTTC. Its translation: CAISRGEGCYEQYF.

The chain links TRBV23-1 to TRBJ1-5; D not certain. TRBV23-1 is flagged as an ORF with uncertain function. This CDR3 is 14 amino acids long. Trimming removed 7 bases at V and 7 bases at J, with 17 bases between. The CDR3 nucleotides are TGCGCCAGCACCCCTCTTCGTCGAGGGCAGCCCCAGCATTTT. Translating it yields CASTPLRRGQPQHF.

V and J are TRBV13 and TRBJ2-2; 8 nucleotides agree with TRBD2. The germline gives CDR1 PRHDT, CDR2 FYEKMQ (reference sequence). The CDR3 is made up of 17 amino acids. Trimming took 5 bases from V and 2 from J; bases not matched to a gene: 10. CDR3 bases: TGTGCCAGCAGCCAAACTAGCGGCGAGAAAAACACCGGGGAGCTGTTTTTT. Its protein product is CASSQTSGEKNTGELFF.

The chain links TRBV28 to TRBJ2-7; TRBD2 might be the D (5 bases). The CDR3 has 16 amino acids. Trimming removed 6 bases from V and 3 bases from J, with 21 bases in between. Germline loops: CDR1 MDHEN, CDR2 SYDVKM. CDR3 nucleotide sequence: TGTGCCAGCAGCCCAATGAGGGAAAGGACCAACTACGAGCAGTACTTC. It yields the protein CASSPMRERTNYEQYF.

This clone was recorded once. The CDR3 protein is CASSQVELADYKSEQFF. In nucleotides, the CDR3 is TGCGCCAGCAGCCAAGTTGAACTAGCGGACTACAAAAGTGAGCAGTTCTTC. The rearrangement links TRBV4-3 to TRBJ2-1; 8 bases match TRBD2. The CDR3 runs to 17 residues. V lost 1 base and J lost 9; bases outside the gene matches: 14. CDR1 is LGHNA and CDR2 is YSLEER in the germline V gene.

This chain connects TRBV6-6 to TRBJ2-7; no clear D. V was cut by 6 bases and J by 3 bases, with 15 bases left in between. The CDR3 totals 14 residues. Per germline, CDR1 MNHNY and CDR2 SVGAGI (reference sequence). The CDR3 DNA reads as TGTGCCAGCAGCCCACGGTCAACCAACTACGAGCAGTACTTC. Its protein is CASSPRSTNYEQYF.